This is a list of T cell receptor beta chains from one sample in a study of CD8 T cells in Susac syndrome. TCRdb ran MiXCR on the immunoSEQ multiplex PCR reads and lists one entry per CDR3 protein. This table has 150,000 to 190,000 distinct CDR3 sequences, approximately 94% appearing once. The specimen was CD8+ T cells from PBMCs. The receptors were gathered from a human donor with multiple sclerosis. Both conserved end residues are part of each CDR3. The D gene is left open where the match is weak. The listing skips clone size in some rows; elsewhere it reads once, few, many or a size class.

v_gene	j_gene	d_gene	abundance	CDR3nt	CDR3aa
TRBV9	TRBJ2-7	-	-	TGTGCCAGCAGCGTAGGGGGTGGGGCCGATCACTACGAGCAGTACTTC	CASSVGGGADHYEQYF
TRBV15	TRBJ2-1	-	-	TGTGCCACCAGCAGGGAGCTGGGACAACGCTCCTACAATGAGCAGTTCTTC	CATSRELGQRSYNEQFF
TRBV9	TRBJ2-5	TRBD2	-	TGTGCCAGCAGCGTAGAAGGCGGGGGGTCAAAAGAGACCCAGTACTTC	CASSVEGGGSKETQYF
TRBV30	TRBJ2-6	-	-	TGTGCCTGGAGTGTACTCGACGGGGAGACCTCTGGGGCCAACGTCCTGACTTTC	CAWSVLDGETSGANVLTF
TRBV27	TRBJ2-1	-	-	TGTGCCAGCAGTTATGAGGGGCAAAGGCACAATGAGCAGTTCTTC	CASSYEGQRHNEQFF
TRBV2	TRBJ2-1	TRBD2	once	TGTGCCAGCAGGACCATTCGGACTAGCGGAACCAATGAGCAGTTCTTC	CASRTIRTSGTNEQFF
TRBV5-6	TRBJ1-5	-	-	TGTGCCAGCAGCTCGGGGGGGCCCCTCTTTGAGAGCAATCAGCCCCAGCATTTT	CASSSGGPLFESNQPQHF
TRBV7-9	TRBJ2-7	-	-	TGTGCCAGCAGCCCCCCAGGCAGGAGCTACGAGCAGTACTTC	CASSPPGRSYEQYF
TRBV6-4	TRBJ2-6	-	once	TGTGCCAGCAGTGACAGGAACTCTGGGGCCAACGTCCTGACTTTC	CASSDRNSGANVLTF
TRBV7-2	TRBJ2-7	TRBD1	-	TGTGCCAGCGGCCCCGCTAAGGGACAGGGATACTTC	CASGPAKGQGYF
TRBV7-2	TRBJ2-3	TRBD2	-	TGTGCCAGCAGCTCGAGCGGGGGGGGTGCAGATACGCAGTATTTT	CASSSSGGGADTQYF
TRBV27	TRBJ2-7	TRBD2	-	TGTGCCAGCACCGCGGGACTAGCGGGGGCTCGCGAGCAGTACTTC	CASTAGLAGAREQYF
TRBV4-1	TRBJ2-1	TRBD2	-	TGCGCCAGCAGCGTCCCAGCGGGGTACAATGAGCAGTTCTTC	CASSVPAGYNEQFF
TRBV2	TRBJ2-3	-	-	TGTGCCAGCCTCGGGCGAGGTACGCAGTATTTT	CASLGRGTQYF
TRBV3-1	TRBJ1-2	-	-	TGTGCCAGCAGCCAAGCATCCAGAGGAAACTATGGCTACACCTTC	CASSQASRGNYGYTF
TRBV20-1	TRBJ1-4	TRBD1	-	TGCAGTGCTAGCCACAATGGACAGGGGAATGAAAAACTGTTTTTT	CSASHNGQGNEKLFF
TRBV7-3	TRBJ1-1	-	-	TGTGCCAGCAGCCCCTCGGACGGGAACACTGAAGCTTTCTTT	CASSPSDGNTEAFF
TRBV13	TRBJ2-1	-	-	TGTGCCAGCAGTTCCCCCGGGGATGAGCAGTTCTTC	CASSSPGDEQFF
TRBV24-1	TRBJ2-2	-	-	TGTGCCACCAGTGATATATCGGACACCGGGGAGCTGTTTTTT	CATSDISDTGELFF
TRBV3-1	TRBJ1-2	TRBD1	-	TGTGCCAGCAGCCAAGATCCCGAGGGGGCGCATCTTGCCCGACTATGGGGCTACACCTTC	CASSQDPEGAHLARLWGYTF
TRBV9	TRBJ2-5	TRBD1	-	TGTGCCAGCAGCACCGGGACAGGGGGCCGGAGGGAGACCCAGTACTTC	CASSTGTGGRRETQYF
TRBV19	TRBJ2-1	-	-	TGTGCCAGTAGTATAGCGGGCTCTAGGCTCTCCTACAATGAGCAGTTCTTC	CASSIAGSRLSYNEQFF
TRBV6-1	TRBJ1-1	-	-	TGTGCCAGCAGTGACGGAGCGAGGGGAGTTACGGCACAAATGAACACTGAAGCTTTCTTT	CASSDGARGVTAQMNTEAFF
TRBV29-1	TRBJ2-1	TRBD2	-	TGCAGCGGGAGCGGGGGGGCGAGGTACAATGAGCAGTTCTTC	CSGSGGARYNEQFF
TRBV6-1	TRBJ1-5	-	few	TGTGCCAGCAGTGAAGCGTCAACTTCTCAGCCCCAGCATTTT	CASSEASTSQPQHF
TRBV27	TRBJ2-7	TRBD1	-	TGTGCCATCATGGGACAGGGCGACGAGCAGTACTTC	CAIMGQGDEQYF
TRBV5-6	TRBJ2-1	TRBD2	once	TGTGCCAGCAGCCGGGGGGTCGGAGAGCAGTTCTTC	CASSRGVGEQFF
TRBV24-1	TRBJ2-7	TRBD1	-	TGTGCCACCAGTCCGCCCCGCCCGGGACAGGACGAAACTTACGAGCAGTACTTC	CATSPPRPGQDETYEQYF
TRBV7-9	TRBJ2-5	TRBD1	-	TGTGCCAGCAGCCCGTGGGACAGGAGAGACCAAGAGACCCAGTACTTC	CASSPWDRRDQETQYF
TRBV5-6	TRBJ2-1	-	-	TGTGCCAGCAGCCCACGAGGGGCCGACAATGAGCAGTTCTTC	CASSPRGADNEQFF
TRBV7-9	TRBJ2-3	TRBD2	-	TGTGCCAGCGAGGGAGGGATAGATACGCAGTATTTT	CASEGGIDTQYF
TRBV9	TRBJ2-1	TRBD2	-	TGTGCCAGCGCCCGGGGGACGGGGGGCAATGAGCAGTTCTTC	CASARGTGGNEQFF